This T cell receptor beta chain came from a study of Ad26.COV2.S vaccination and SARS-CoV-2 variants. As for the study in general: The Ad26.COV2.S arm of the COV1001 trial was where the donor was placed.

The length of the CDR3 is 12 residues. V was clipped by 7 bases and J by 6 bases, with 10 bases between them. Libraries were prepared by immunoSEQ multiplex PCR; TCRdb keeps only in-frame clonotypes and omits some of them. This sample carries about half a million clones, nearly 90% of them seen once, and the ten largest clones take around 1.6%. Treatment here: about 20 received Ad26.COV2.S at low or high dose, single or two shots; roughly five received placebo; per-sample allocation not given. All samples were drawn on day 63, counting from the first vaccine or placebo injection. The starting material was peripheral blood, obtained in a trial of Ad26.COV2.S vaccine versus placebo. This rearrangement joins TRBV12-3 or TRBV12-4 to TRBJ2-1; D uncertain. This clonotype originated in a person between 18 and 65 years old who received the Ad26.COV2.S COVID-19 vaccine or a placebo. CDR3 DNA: TGTGCCAGCACCCCGCGTGGCAATGAGCAGTTCTTC. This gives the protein CASTPRGNEQFF.